This T cell receptor beta chain comes out of a study of vaccination effects on CD4 cells after COVID-19. Study in general: Antigen-specific CD4+ T cells were expanded (with viral peptide pools) by the ViraFEST assay ahead of sequencing.

Measured with immunoSEQ multiplex PCR; TCRdb has only the in-frame clones, and not every one. The top ten hold about 15% of the sample, which has some 30,000 clones, 74% seen once. CDR1 and CDR2 (germline): LGHNA, YNFKEQ. CDR3 size: 15 residues. V was pared by 0 bases and J by 7 bases, with 15 bases between. After less than 11 days in culture, the CD4+ T cells were isolated. Two-dose BNT162b2 or mRNA-1273 vaccination was given to participants. Vaccine recipients had no previous SARS-CoV-2 infection; their nucleocapsid antibodies were negative. This clone has more than one count but fewer than ten. Its antigen remains unknown.

J is TRBJ1-2 and V is TRBV4-2; the D gene is possibly TRBD1 (6 bases). Sequenced material: CD4+ T cells from PBMCs cultured without peptide, taken after COVID-19 vaccination. The receptor's source is a human donor who received a COVID-19 vaccine. DNA of the CDR3: TGTGCCAGCAGCCAAGATCCAGGGACACCAGGTGGCTACACCTTC. Its protein product is CASSQDPGTPGGYTF.